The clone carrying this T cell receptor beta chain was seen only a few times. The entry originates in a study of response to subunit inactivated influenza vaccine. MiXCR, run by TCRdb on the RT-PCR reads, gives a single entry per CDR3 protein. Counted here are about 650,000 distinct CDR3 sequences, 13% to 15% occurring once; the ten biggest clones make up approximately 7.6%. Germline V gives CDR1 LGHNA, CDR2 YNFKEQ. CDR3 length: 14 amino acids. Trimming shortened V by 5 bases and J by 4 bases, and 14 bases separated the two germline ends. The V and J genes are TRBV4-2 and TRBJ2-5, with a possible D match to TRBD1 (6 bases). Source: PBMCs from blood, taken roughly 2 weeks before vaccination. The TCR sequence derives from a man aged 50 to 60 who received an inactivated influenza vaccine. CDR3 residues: CASSSGAAGETQYF. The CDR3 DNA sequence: TGTGCCAGCAGCTCAGGGGCCGCGGGAGAGACCCAGTACTTC.